These 4 T cell receptor beta chains came from one sample sequenced in a study of response to subunit inactivated influenza vaccine. TCRdb fed the RT-PCR reads into MiXCR, producing one record per CDR3 protein. Here the sample spans hundreds of thousands of distinct CDR3 sequences, approximately 14% being singletons. Source: PBMCs from blood, taken approximately 15 days before vaccination. These receptors all stem from a man between 45 and 60 years old who received an inactivated influenza vaccine.

This clonotype was counted a few times. The V call is TRBV15, the J call TRBJ2-3; 10 bases align to TRBD1. This CDR3 comprises 16 residues. Per germline, CDR1 LNHNV and CDR2 YYDKDF (reference sequence). Trimming cost V 1 base and J 7 bases; bases outside gene matches: 8. Written as DNA, the CDR3 is TGTGCCACCAGCAGAGGCGCCGGGACAGGGGCGAATACGCAGTATTTT. Translating gives CATSRGAGTGANTQYF.

This clonotype has a handful of counts. V is TRBV25-1 and J is TRBJ1-1; TRBD1 is a possible D gene (5 bases). CDR3 length: 16 residues. CDR1 and CDR2 from the germline V gene are MGHDK and SYGVNS. Trimming removed 1 base at V and 3 bases at J, with 15 bases between. This chain's CDR3 is CASSEWGEGSDTEAFF. CDR3 coding DNA: TGTGCCAGCAGTGAATGGGGTGAGGGGTCGGACACTGAAGCTTTCTTT.

This clonotype has more than one count but fewer than ten. This chain uses TRBV29-1 with TRBJ2-5, with 7 bases aligning to TRBD1. V trimming: 7 bases; J trimming: 1 base; junction bases outside the gene matches: 6. The CDR3 is 13 amino acids. From germline, CDR1 is SQVTM and CDR2 ANQGSEA. The CDR3 sequence is CSGRTGFQETQYF. In DNA, the CDR3 is TGCAGCGGCCGGACAGGTTTCCAAGAGACCCAGTACTTC.

There are many counts of this clonotype. The chain employs TRBV7-9 and TRBJ2-1, with D hard to call. Trimming removed 7 bases from V and 8 bases from J, with 12 bases in between. Per germline, CDR1 SEHNR and CDR2 FQNEAQ (reference sequence). The CDR3 totals 12 residues. DNA of the CDR3: TGTGCCAGCACAGTTCGGTTGGATGAGCAGTTCTTC. As protein: CASTVRLDEQFF.